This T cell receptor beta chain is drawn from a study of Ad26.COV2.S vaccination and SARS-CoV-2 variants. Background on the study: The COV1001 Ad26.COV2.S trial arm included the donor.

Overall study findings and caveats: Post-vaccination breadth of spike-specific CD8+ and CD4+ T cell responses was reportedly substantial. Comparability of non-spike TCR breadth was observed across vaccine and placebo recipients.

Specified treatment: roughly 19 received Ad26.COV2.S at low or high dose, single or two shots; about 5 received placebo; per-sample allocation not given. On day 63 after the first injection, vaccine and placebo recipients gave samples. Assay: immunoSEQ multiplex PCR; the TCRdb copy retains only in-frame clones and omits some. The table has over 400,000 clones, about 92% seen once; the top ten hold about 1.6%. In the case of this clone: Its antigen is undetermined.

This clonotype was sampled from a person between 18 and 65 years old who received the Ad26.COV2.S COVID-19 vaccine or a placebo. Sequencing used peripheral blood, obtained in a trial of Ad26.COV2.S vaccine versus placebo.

The CDR3 DNA sequence: TGTGCTAGTGGTTTGGTAACGGGATCGAGGGGTAACACCGGGGAGCTGTTTTTT. Its protein is CASGLVTGSRGNTGELFF. The chain carries TRBV12-5 and TRBJ2-2; D tentatively reads TRBD1 or TRBD2 (5 bases each). The CDR3 runs 18 residues. Germline CDR1 is LGHNT and CDR2 is FRNRAP. The V gene lost 0 bases and the J gene lost 2 bases, with 16 bases spanning the gap.